The source of this TCR beta chain is a study of cytomegalovirus exposure and HLA in healthy donors. General observations from the study: Confirmation in vitro established that three CMV-associated chains were specific for CMV antigens.

Concerning this clone: The antigen is unknown.

Method: immunoSEQ multiplex PCR; TCRdb's copy keeps in-frame clones and lacks some. Of fewer than 60,000 clones listed, about 88% were seen once; the top ten hold about 16%. The germline gives CDR1 MNHEY, CDR2 SVGAGI. The junction had 7 bases not matched to a gene; V was cut back by 6 bases and J by 7 bases. This CDR3 contains 14 residues. This clonotype originated in a young woman in good health and CMV-seronegative. The sample was PBMCs. The chain links TRBV6-5 to TRBJ1-5; 9 bases map to TRBD1. The DNA of the CDR3 is TGTGCCAGCAGGCCGGGACAGGGTCGACAGCCCCAGCATTTT. Its protein product is CASRPGQGRQPQHF.